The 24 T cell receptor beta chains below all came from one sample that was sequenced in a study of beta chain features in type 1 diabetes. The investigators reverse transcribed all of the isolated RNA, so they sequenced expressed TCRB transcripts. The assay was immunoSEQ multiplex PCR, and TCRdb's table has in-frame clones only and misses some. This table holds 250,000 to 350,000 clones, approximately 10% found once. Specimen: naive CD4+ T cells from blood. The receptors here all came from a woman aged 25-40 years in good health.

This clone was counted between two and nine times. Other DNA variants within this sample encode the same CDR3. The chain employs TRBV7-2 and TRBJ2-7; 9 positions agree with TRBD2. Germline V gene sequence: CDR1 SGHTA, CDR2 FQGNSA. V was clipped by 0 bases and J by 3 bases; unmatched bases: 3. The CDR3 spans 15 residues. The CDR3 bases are TGTGCCAGCAGCTTAGCCGCGGGAGGGAACTACGAGCAGTACTTC. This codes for CASSLAAGGNYEQYF.

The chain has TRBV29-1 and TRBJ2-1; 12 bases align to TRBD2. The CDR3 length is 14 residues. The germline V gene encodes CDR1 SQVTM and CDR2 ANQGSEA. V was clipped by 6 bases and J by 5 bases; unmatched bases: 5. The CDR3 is CSVALAGGNNEQFF. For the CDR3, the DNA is TGCAGCGTCGCACTAGCGGGAGGAAACAATGAGCAGTTCTTC.

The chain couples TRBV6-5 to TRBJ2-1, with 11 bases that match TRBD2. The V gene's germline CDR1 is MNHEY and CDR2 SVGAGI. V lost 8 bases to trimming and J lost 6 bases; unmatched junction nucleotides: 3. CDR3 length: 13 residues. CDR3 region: CASRLAGFNEQFF. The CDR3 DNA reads TGTGCCAGCCGACTAGCGGGATTCAATGAGCAGTTCTTC.

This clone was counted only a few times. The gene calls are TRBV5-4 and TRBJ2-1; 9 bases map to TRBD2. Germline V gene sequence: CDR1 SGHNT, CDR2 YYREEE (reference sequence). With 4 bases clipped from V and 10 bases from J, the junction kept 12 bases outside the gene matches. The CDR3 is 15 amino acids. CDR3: CASSLRLAATTEQFF. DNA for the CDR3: TGTGCCAGCAGCCTCCGACTAGCGGCCACTACCGAGCAGTTCTTC. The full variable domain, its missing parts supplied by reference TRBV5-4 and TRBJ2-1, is ETGVTQSPTHLIKTRGQQVTLRCSSQSGHNTVSWYQQALGQGPQFIFQYYREEENGRGNFPPRFSGLQFPNYSSELNVNALELDDSALYLCASSLRLAATTEQFFGPGTRLTVL.

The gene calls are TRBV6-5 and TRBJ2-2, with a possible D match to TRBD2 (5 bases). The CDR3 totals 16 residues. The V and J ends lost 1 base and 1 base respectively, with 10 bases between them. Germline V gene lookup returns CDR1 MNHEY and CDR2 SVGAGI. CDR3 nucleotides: TGTGCCAGCAGTTACTACGGACTTTTGAACACCGGGGAGCTGTTTTTT. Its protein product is CASSYYGLLNTGELFF.

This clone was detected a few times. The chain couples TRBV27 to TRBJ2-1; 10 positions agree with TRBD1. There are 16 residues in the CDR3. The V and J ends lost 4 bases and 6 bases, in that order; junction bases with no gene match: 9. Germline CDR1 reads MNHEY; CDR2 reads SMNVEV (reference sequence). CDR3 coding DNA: TGTGCCAGCAGTTCCAGCCGGGACAGGGGAGGCAATGAGCAGTTCTTC. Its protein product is CASSSSRDRGGNEQFF.

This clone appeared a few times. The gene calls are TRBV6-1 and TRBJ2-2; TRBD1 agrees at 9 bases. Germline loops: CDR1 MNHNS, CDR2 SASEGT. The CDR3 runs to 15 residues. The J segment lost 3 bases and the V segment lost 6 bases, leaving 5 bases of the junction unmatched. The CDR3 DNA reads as TGTGCCAGCAGCGCCGGGACAGGGTACACCGGGGAGCTGTTTTTT. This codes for CASSAGTGYTGELFF.

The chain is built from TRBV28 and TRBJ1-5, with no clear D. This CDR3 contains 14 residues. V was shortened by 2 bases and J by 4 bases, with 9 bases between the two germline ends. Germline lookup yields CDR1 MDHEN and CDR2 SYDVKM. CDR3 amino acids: CASSLPVRNQPQHF. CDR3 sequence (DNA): TGTGCCAGCAGTTTACCCGTGAGGAATCAGCCCCAGCATTTT.

CDR3 DNA: TGTGCCAGCAGCTTAGGACCCGACAGGACCTACAATGAGCAGTTCTTC. It codes for CASSLGPDRTYNEQFF. The chain recombines TRBV7-6 with TRBJ2-1, with D maybe TRBD1 (6 bases). From germline, CDR1 is SGHVS and CDR2 FNYEAQ. V was trimmed by 1 base and J by 2 bases, leaving 12 bases between them. The CDR3 sequence is 16 residues long.

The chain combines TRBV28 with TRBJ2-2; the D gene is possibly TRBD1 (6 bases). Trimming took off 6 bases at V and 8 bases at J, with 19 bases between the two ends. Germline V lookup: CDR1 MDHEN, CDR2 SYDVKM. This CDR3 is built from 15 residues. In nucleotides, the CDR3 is TGTGCCAGCAGCCGGGGATGGTCAGGGGTAGGGGAGCTGTTTTTT. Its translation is CASSRGWSGVGELFF.

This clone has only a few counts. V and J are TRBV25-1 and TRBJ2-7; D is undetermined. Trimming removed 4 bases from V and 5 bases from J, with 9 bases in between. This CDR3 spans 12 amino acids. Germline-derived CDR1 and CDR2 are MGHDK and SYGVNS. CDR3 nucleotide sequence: TGTGCCAGCAGTGTTTTAGCCCACGAGCAGTACTTC. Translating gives CASSVLAHEQYF.

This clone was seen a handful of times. The CDR3, as DNA: TGTGCCAGCAGCTTAATGGCCCAGCAAGAGACCCAGTACTTC. Residues: CASSLMAQQETQYF. The rearrangement uses TRBV7-9 and TRBJ2-5, with D unresolved. V lost 2 bases and J 2 bases, leaving 9 bases between the germline ends. There are 14 residues in the CDR3. Looked up from germline, CDR1 is SEHNR and CDR2 is FQNEAQ (reference sequence).

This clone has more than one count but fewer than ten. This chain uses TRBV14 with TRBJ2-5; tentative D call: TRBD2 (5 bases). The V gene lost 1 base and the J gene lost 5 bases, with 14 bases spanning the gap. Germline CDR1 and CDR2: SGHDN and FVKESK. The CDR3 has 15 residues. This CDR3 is CASSQGFGRGETQYF. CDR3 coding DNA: TGTGCCAGCAGCCAAGGGTTTGGGAGAGGGGAGACCCAGTACTTC.

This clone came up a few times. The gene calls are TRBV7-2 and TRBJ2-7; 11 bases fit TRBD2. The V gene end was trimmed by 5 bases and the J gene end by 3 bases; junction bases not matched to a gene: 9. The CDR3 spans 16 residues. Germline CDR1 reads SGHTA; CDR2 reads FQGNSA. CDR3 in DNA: TGTGCCAGCAGCCGCTCCCTAGCGGGAGGAAGCTACGAGCAGTACTTC. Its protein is CASSRSLAGGSYEQYF. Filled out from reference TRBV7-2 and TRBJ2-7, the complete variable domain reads GAGVSQSPSNKVTEKGKDVELRCDPISGHTALYWYRQSLGQGLEFLIYFQGNSAPDKSGLPSDRFSAERTGGSVSTLTIQRTQQEDSAVYLCASSRSLAGGSYEQYFGPGTRLTVT.

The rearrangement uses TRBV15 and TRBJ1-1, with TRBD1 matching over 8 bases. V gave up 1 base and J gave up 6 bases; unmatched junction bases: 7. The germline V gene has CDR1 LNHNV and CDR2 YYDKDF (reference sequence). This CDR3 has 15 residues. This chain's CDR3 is CATSRVPDRAPEAFF. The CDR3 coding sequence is TGTGCCACCAGCAGAGTTCCGGACAGGGCTCCTGAAGCTTTCTTT.

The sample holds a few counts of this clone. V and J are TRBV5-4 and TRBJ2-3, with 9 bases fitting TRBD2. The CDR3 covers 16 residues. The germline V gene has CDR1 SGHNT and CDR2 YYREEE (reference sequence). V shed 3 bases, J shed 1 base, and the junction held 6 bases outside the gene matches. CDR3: CASSSIAGEGTDTQYF. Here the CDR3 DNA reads TGTGCCAGCAGCTCGATAGCGGGAGAAGGCACAGATACGCAGTATTTT.

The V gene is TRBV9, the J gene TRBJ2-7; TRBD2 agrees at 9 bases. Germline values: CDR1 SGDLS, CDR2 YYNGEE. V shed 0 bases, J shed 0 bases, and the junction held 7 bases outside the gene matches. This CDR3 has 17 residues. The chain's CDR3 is CASSVGPSTSGSYEQYF. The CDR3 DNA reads TGTGCCAGCAGCGTAGGTCCTTCGACTAGCGGCTCCTACGAGCAGTACTTC.

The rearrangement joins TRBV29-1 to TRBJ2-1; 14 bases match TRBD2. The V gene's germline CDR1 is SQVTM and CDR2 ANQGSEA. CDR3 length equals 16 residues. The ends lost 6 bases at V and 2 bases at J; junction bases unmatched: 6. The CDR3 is CSVQGLAGGPYNEQFF. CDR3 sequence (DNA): TGCAGCGTCCAAGGACTAGCGGGAGGACCCTACAATGAGCAGTTCTTC.

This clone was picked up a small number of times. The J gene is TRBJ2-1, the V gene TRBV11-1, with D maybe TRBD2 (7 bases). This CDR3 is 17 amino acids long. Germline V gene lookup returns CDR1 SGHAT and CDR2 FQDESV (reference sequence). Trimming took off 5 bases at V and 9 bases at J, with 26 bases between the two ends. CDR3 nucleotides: TGTGCCAGCAGCACCCCTGGGGGGGCTAGCGGTACAGCTGAGCAGTTCTTC. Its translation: CASSTPGGASGTAEQFF.

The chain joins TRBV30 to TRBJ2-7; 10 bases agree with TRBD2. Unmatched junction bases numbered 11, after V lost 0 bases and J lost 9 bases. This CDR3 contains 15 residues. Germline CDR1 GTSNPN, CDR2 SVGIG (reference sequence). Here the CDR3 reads CAWSVGLAGVGVQYF. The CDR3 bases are TGTGCCTGGAGTGTAGGTCTAGCGGGAGTGGGGGTGCAGTACTTC.

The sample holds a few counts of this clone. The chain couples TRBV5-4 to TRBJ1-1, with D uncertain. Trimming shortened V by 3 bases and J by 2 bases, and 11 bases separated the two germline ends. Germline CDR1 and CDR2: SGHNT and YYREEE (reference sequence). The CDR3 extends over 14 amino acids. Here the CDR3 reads CASSSQRVNTEAFF. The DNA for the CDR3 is TGTGCCAGCAGCTCTCAACGGGTCAACACTGAAGCTTTCTTT.

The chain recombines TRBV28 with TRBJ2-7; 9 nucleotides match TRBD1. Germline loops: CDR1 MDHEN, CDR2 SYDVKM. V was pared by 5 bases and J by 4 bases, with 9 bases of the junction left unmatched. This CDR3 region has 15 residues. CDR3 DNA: TGTGCCAGCAGTCGACCGGGACAGGGCGTTTACGAGCAGTACTTC. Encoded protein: CASSRPGQGVYEQYF.

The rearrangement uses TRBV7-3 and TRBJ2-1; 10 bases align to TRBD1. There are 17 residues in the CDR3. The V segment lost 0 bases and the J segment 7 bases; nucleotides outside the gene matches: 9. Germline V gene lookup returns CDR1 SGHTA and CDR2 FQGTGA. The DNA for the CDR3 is TGTGCCAGCAGCTTAACGGGATGGGACAGGGGAGGGAATGAGCAGTTCTTC. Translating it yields CASSLTGWDRGGNEQFF.

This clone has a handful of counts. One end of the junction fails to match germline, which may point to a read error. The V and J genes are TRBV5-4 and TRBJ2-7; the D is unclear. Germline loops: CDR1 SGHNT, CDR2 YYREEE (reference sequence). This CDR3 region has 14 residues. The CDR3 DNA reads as TGCGCCAGCAGCCAAGATTTAGTCTCCTACGAGCAGTACTTC. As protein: CASSQDLVSYEQYF.